The T cell receptor (beta chain) under discussion was sequenced for a study of blood T cell repertoires in COVID-19. Study-wide background: From the United States, Italy and Spain came samples of acute and convalescent COVID-19.

This CDR3 spans 12 amino acids. From germline, CDR1 is SGHTS and CDR2 YDEGEE. The germline V and J ends were trimmed by 5 bases and 2 bases, with 7 bases remaining between them. There are a few counts of this clone. Produced via immunoSEQ multiplex PCR; TCRdb's table is partial and in-frame only. The data contain roughly 250,000 clones, just under 85% of them singletons. The receptor was isolated from a man in his fifties or sixties with acute or convalescent COVID-19. The chain combines TRBV5-8 with TRBJ2-5; D ambiguous. Source material: peripheral blood. Written as DNA, the CDR3 is TGTGCCAGCAGTAACCAGCAAGAGACCCAGTACTTC. Translated: CASSNQQETQYF.